This is a list of T cell receptor beta chains from one sample in a study of T cell changes during pregnancy in multiple sclerosis. Produced via immunoSEQ multiplex PCR; TCRdb's table is partial and in-frame only. The table lists around 100,000 clones, 92% of them singletons. The sequencing used peripheral blood, collected after pregnancy. These receptors all stem from a female donor with multiple sclerosis, enrolled in a pregnancy study. CDR3s include the opening cysteine and the closing phenylalanine or tryptophan. D genes are given only for firm matches. Clone size appears in some rows only: once, few, many, or a class for an expanded clone.

J gene: TRBJ2-7
D gene: TRBD2
V gene: TRBV28
clone size: -
CDR3 protein: CASLGSGGFYEQYF
CDR3 DNA: TGTGCCAGTTTGGGGAGCGGGGGGTTCTACGAGCAGTACTTC

J gene: TRBJ2-1
D gene: TRBD2
V gene: TRBV6-4
clone size: -
CDR3 protein: CASSDHGRGARNEQFF
CDR3 DNA: TGTGCCAGCAGTGACCATGGGCGGGGGGCTCGGAATGAGCAGTTCTTC

J gene: TRBJ1-4
D gene: -
V gene: TRBV7-8
clone size: -
CDR3 protein: CASSGGEKLFF
CDR3 DNA: TGTGCCTCCTCCGGGGGGGAAAAACTGTTTTTT

J gene: TRBJ2-1
D gene: TRBD2
V gene: TRBV5-6
clone size: -
CDR3 protein: CASSFAAGERSYNEQFF
CDR3 DNA: TGTGCCAGCAGCTTTGCTGCGGGGGAGCGGTCCTACAATGAGCAGTTCTTC

J gene: TRBJ2-2
D gene: -
V gene: TRBV27
clone size: -
CDR3 protein: CASSFAGTTNTGELFF
CDR3 DNA: TGTGCCAGCAGTTTTGCGGGAACAACAAACACCGGGGAGCTGTTTTTT

J gene: TRBJ2-2
D gene: TRBD2
V gene: TRBV5-1
clone size: -
CDR3 protein: CASSARGGSTSNTGELFF
CDR3 DNA: TGCGCCAGCAGCGCCCGCGGGGGGAGTACATCCAACACCGGGGAGCTGTTTTTT

J gene: TRBJ2-1
D gene: -
V gene: TRBV5-1
clone size: -
CDR3 protein: CASTATETSSYNEQFF
CDR3 DNA: TGCGCCAGCACCGCGACGGAGACTAGCTCCTACAATGAGCAGTTCTTC

J gene: TRBJ2-2
D gene: -
V gene: TRBV7-2
clone size: -
CDR3 protein: CASTSRGGIIGELFF
CDR3 DNA: TGTGCCAGCACCTCCAGAGGGGGTATCATCGGGGAGCTGTTTTTT

J gene: TRBJ2-2
D gene: TRBD2
V gene: TRBV30
clone size: -
CDR3 protein: CAWSVLAGGPGELFF
CDR3 DNA: TGTGCCTGGAGTGTTCTAGCGGGGGGACCCGGGGAGCTGTTTTTT

J gene: TRBJ2-1
D gene: TRBD1
V gene: TRBV28
clone size: -
CDR3 protein: CASSPRQGSLYNEQFF
CDR3 DNA: TGTGCCAGCAGTCCCCGACAGGGGTCCCTATACAATGAGCAGTTCTTC

J gene: TRBJ2-3
D gene: TRBD1
V gene: TRBV7-9
clone size: -
CDR3 protein: CASRHAGGWGDTQYF
CDR3 DNA: TGTGCCAGCAGGCACGCAGGGGGCTGGGGAGATACGCAGTATTTT

J gene: TRBJ1-1
D gene: -
V gene: TRBV5-8
clone size: -
CDR3 protein: CASSFGGHTEAFF
CDR3 DNA: TGTGCCAGCAGCTTTGGAGGACACACTGAAGCTTTCTTT

J gene: TRBJ1-2
D gene: -
V gene: TRBV9
clone size: -
CDR3 protein: CASSVDRTGGGYTF
CDR3 DNA: TGTGCCAGCAGCGTAGATAGGACGGGGGGTGGCTACACCTTC

J gene: TRBJ2-7
D gene: -
V gene: TRBV5-4
clone size: -
CDR3 protein: CASSSGNTYEQYF
CDR3 DNA: TGTGCCAGCAGCTCAGGGAATACCTACGAGCAGTACTTC

J gene: TRBJ1-1
D gene: TRBD1
V gene: TRBV4-1
clone size: -
CDR3 protein: CASSWDGTGKRDTEAFF
CDR3 DNA: TGCGCCAGCAGCTGGGACGGGACAGGGAAAAGGGACACTGAAGCTTTCTTT

J gene: TRBJ1-5
D gene: -
V gene: TRBV7-2
clone size: -
CDR3 protein: CASSQGQGYNQPQHF
CDR3 DNA: TGTGCCAGCAGCCAGGGACAAGGGTACAATCAGCCCCAGCATTTT

J gene: TRBJ2-7
D gene: -
V gene: TRBV14
clone size: -
CDR3 protein: CASSPPAVSYEQYF
CDR3 DNA: TGTGCCAGCAGTCCCCCGGCGGTCTCCTACGAGCAGTACTTC

J gene: TRBJ1-5
D gene: TRBD1
V gene: TRBV5-1
clone size: -
CDR3 protein: CASSSRPGTGGYQPQHF
CDR3 DNA: TGCGCCAGCAGCTCGCGCCCTGGGACAGGGGGCTATCAGCCCCAGCATTTT

J gene: TRBJ2-5
D gene: TRBD1
V gene: TRBV6-1
clone size: -
CDR3 protein: CASSPRDRAQETQYF
CDR3 DNA: TGTGCCAGCAGTCCCCGGGACAGGGCGCAAGAGACCCAGTACTTC

J gene: TRBJ1-1
D gene: TRBD1
V gene: TRBV23-1
clone size: -
CDR3 protein: CASGGTGGDTEAFF
CDR3 DNA: TGCGCCAGCGGAGGGACAGGAGGGGACACTGAAGCTTTCTTT

J gene: TRBJ2-5
D gene: -
V gene: TRBV7-3
clone size: -
CDR3 protein: CASSYGQTTQETQYF
CDR3 DNA: TGTGCCAGCAGCTACGGACAGACAACCCAAGAGACCCAGTACTTC

J gene: TRBJ2-7
D gene: -
V gene: TRBV30
clone size: -
CDR3 protein: CAWSASSDEQYF
CDR3 DNA: TGTGCCTGGAGTGCCTCCTCGGACGAGCAGTACTTC

J gene: TRBJ1-5
D gene: -
V gene: TRBV5-1
clone size: -
CDR3 protein: CASYPRVGRSSNQPQHF
CDR3 DNA: TGCGCCAGCTACCCCAGGGTTGGTAGAAGTAGCAATCAGCCCCAGCATTTT

J gene: TRBJ2-1
D gene: TRBD2
V gene: TRBV5-8
clone size: -
CDR3 protein: CASSLYLGGPGNEQFF
CDR3 DNA: TGTGCCAGCAGCTTGTACCTGGGAGGGCCTGGGAATGAGCAGTTCTTC

J gene: TRBJ2-3
D gene: -
V gene: TRBV7-9
clone size: -
CDR3 protein: CASSTSSVSDTQYF
CDR3 DNA: TGTGCCAGCAGCACCTCCTCGGTGTCAGATACGCAGTATTTT

J gene: TRBJ1-5
D gene: -
V gene: TRBV7-6
clone size: -
CDR3 protein: CASSLGGPGQPQHF
CDR3 DNA: TGTGCCAGCAGCTTAGGGGGGCCCGGTCAGCCCCAGCATTTT

J gene: TRBJ2-7
D gene: -
V gene: TRBV11-2
clone size: -
CDR3 protein: CASSLDGGGGSYEQYF
CDR3 DNA: TGTGCCAGCAGCTTAGATGGCGGCGGAGGTTCCTACGAGCAGTACTTC

J gene: TRBJ2-1
D gene: -
V gene: TRBV9
clone size: once
CDR3 protein: CASSPSSWISSYNEQFF
CDR3 DNA: TGTGCCAGCAGCCCCTCTAGTTGGATTAGCTCCTACAATGAGCAGTTCTTC

J gene: TRBJ2-3
D gene: TRBD1
V gene: TRBV30
clone size: -
CDR3 protein: CAWSTRDRGLVHTDTQYF
CDR3 DNA: TGTGCCTGGAGTACCCGGGACAGGGGGCTTGTACACACAGATACGCAGTATTTT

J gene: TRBJ2-3
D gene: -
V gene: TRBV7-9
clone size: -
CDR3 protein: CASSSRTPSTDTQYF
CDR3 DNA: TGTGCCAGCAGCTCCCGGACTCCTAGCACAGATACGCAGTATTTT

J gene: TRBJ2-3
D gene: TRBD2
V gene: TRBV13
clone size: -
CDR3 protein: CASSLRRAGATDTQYF
CDR3 DNA: TGTGCCAGCAGCCTGCGGAGGGCGGGAGCCACAGATACGCAGTATTTT

J gene: TRBJ2-2
D gene: TRBD2
V gene: TRBV5-1
clone size: -
CDR3 protein: CASSLAVGGSGELFF
CDR3 DNA: TGCGCCAGCAGCTTGGCCGTGGGAGGGTCCGGGGAGCTGTTTTTT

J gene: TRBJ2-1
D gene: TRBD2
V gene: TRBV11-3
clone size: -
CDR3 protein: CASSYSGGNEQFF
CDR3 DNA: TGTGCCAGCAGCTATAGCGGGGGCAATGAGCAGTTCTTC

J gene: TRBJ2-1
D gene: -
V gene: TRBV4-3
clone size: -
CDR3 protein: CARRGIRPSSYNEQFF
CDR3 DNA: TGCGCCAGACGGGGTATCCGACCGAGCTCCTACAATGAGCAGTTCTTC

J gene: TRBJ2-7
D gene: -
V gene: TRBV11-3
clone size: -
CDR3 protein: CASSFMDSYEQYF
CDR3 DNA: TGTGCCAGCAGCTTCATGGACAGCTACGAGCAGTACTTC

J gene: TRBJ2-7
D gene: -
V gene: TRBV5-6
clone size: -
CDR3 protein: CASSIGTHEQYF
CDR3 DNA: TGTGCCAGCAGCATAGGGACACACGAGCAGTACTTC

J gene: TRBJ2-7
D gene: TRBD1
V gene: TRBV7-8
clone size: -
CDR3 protein: CASSDIQGATYEQYF
CDR3 DNA: TGTGCCAGCAGCGACATACAGGGGGCGACCTACGAGCAGTACTTC

J gene: TRBJ2-7
D gene: TRBD1
V gene: TRBV5-1
clone size: -
CDR3 protein: CASSKPRDSLTYEQYF
CDR3 DNA: TGCGCCAGCAGCAAGCCCCGGGACAGTTTAACCTACGAGCAGTACTTC